This T cell receptor (beta chain) was sequenced in a study of blood T cell repertoires in COVID-19. The assay was immunoSEQ multiplex PCR, and TCRdb's table has in-frame clones only and misses some. In the table there are approximately 92,000 clones, around four fifths of which are singletons. Germline loops: CDR1 SGHRS, CDR2 YFSETQ. CDR3 length: 13 amino acids. Trimming left V 2 bases short and J 10 bases short, with 10 bases between. The sequence was collected from a man aged 45-60 years with acute or convalescent COVID-19. This chain joins TRBV5-1 and TRBJ1-6; D is unresolved. The source material was peripheral blood. The CDR3 DNA follows: TGCGCCAGCAGCTTTGAGGCGGGATCACCCCTCCACTTT. It codes for CASSFEAGSPLHF.